This T cell receptor (beta chain) was observed in a study of T cell responses to AZD1222 COVID-19 vaccine (dated by TCRdb to the early 2020s). At the level of the whole study: AZD1222 recipients given second doses at about 4 weeks or at about 12 weeks were pooled, since spike-specific TCR depth and breadth were not found to differ between the two schedules. Enrollment into the trials was organized by age into subgroups of 18-55, 56-69 and 70-plus years, and those subgroups contained roughly 140, 27 and 60 TCR-sequenced participants, respectively. A total of 240 or so trial participants underwent TCR sequencing, of whom roughly 210 had received two doses of AZD1222 and approximately 25 had received two doses of the MenACWY control vaccine. Study-wide findings and limitations: Most participants were white British and females outnumbered males, and the authors suggested that clonal diversity may have been underestimated. The 56-69-year group was small, and its depth increase did not reach significance, likely because of low power. The whole spike protein was spanned by vaccine-associated CD4 TCRs, and dominant responses were seen in regions 160-218 and 743-854. Because no day 14 peak-response samples were available, repertoires were characterized only after the peak T cell response. Conclusions about previously exposed vaccinees are limited, since just five to seven AZD1222 recipients were seropositive for SARS-CoV-2 at baseline. Epitopes outside the regions mutated in the B.1.351 and B.1.1.7 variants were reportedly recognized by nearly half of the unique spike-specific TCRs. Spike-specific TCR breadth and depth rose significantly after two AZD1222 doses compared with day 0 and with MenACWY recipients.

Including cysteine and phenylalanine, the CDR3 has 13 amino acids. The read is trimmed to its CDR3 DNA, 39 bases read in frame from base 1. In the germline V gene, CDR1 corresponds to SGHDN and CDR2 to FVKESK. V loses 4 bases of germline sequence and J loses 3 bases, and the interval between the two ends is 9 bases. Per the publication, the time point label means: baseline before first vaccination. The vaccinee samples were drawn from two UK trials, COV001 and COV002, one of which was a single-blind randomized controlled phase 2/3 trial testing AZD1222 (ChAdOx1 nCoV-19) in healthy adults. Trial participant PBMC samples were collected at day 0 and day 28 after the second dose for TCRbeta chain sequencing. The CDR3 regions of human TCRbeta chains were subjected to immunosequencing. The authors' analysis ran thus. Repertoire TCRs were matched against a reference library of SARS-CoV-2-specific TCRs generated with the MIRA antigen-specificity platform. Breadth was defined as the fraction of unique TCRs that were SARS-CoV-2-associated. Depth was defined as the fraction of total T cells that were SARS-CoV-2-associated. Using the MIRA data, each spike-specific TCR was mapped to the spike region that the TCR reacts to and placed in a CD4 or CD8 class. Log10-transformed breadth and depth values were compared by one-way ANOVA with Sidak's multiple comparisons tests. TCRdb provides this immuneACCESS table in a form limited to in-frame rearrangements. Some clones are lacking; in checked studies, under half of them reflect an unresolved V gene, and why the rest are absent is not known. Clone size and V and J calls were adopted from that table, with D and trimming inferred from the DNA. The sample table contains about 72,000 clones; only one count was recorded for about nine tenths of them. Roughly 2.7% of the sample is held by the ten biggest clonotypes.

This clone appeared a few times. The clone's antigen remains unknown. No much larger clonotype is one base removed from it; base qualities were not supplied. This CDR3 is also generated by other DNA sequences in the sample. The rearranged segments are TRBV14 and TRBJ1-1, with the D gene not confidently named. The TCR sequence derives from an adult in good health. The material was peripheral blood, obtained on day 0 of AZD1222 vaccination. The nucleotides are TGTGCCAGCAGCCGAGAGGAGCACACTGAAGCTTTCTTT. It translates as CASSREEHTEAFF.